Listed below are T cell receptor beta chains from one sample, sequenced in a study of vaccination effects on CD4 cells after COVID-19. No antigen has been assigned to these receptors. The assay was immunoSEQ multiplex PCR, and TCRdb's table has in-frame clones only and misses some. The profile shows under 60,000 clones, approximately 65% of them singletons. The source material was CD4+ T cells from PBMCs cultured without peptide, sampled before COVID-19 vaccination. The receptors come from a human donor who received a COVID-19 vaccine. Both conserved end residues are part of each CDR3. D genes are given only for firm matches. The size field is filled for only some rows; it gives once, few, many or a size class.

v_gene	abundance	d_gene	j_gene	CDR3aa	CDR3nt
TRBV10-3	few	-	TRBJ1-1	CAISAGRDNTEAFF	TGTGCCATCAGTGCGGGGCGGGACAACACTGAAGCTTTCTTT
TRBV6-5	-	-	TRBJ1-5	CASGTQVGQPQHF	TGTGCCAGCGGAACTCAGGTGGGGCAGCCCCAGCATTTT
TRBV9	-	TRBD1	TRBJ2-2	CASSAQGARAGELFF	TGTGCCAGCAGCGCACAGGGGGCGCGAGCCGGGGAGCTGTTTTTT
TRBV5-1	once	-	TRBJ1-4	CASSSLAVAGGTNEKLFF	TGCGCCAGCAGCTCTTTGGCGGTCGCTGGAGGCACTAATGAAAAACTGTTTTTT
TRBV28	-	TRBD2	TRBJ2-2	CASQHRGREGTGELFF	TGTGCCAGCCAACACCGGGGACGGGAGGGCACCGGGGAGCTGTTTTTT
TRBV2	-	TRBD1	TRBJ1-6	CASGDRVLENSPLHF	TGTGCCAGCGGGGACAGGGTTCTGGAGAATTCACCCCTCCACTTT
TRBV6-2/TRBV6-3	-	-	TRBJ2-4	CASSYSGSKNIQYF	TGTGCCAGCAGTTACTCTGGGAGTAAAAACATTCAGTACTTC
TRBV2	-	-	TRBJ1-6	CASSLSNSYNSPLHF	TGTGCCAGCAGTCTCAGTAACAGTTATAATTCACCCCTCCACTTT
TRBV5-1	-	-	TRBJ1-2	CASSSGGHLYGYTF	TGCGCCAGCAGCTCGGGGGGACACCTCTATGGCTACACCTTC
TRBV5-5	-	-	TRBJ2-7	CASSLAGSMAYEQYF	TGTGCCAGCAGCTTGGCCGGGAGCATGGCCTACGAGCAGTACTTC
TRBV4-1	few	-	TRBJ1-3	CASSQEGVSGNTIYF	TGCGCCAGCAGCCAAGAAGGAGTTTCTGGAAACACCATATATTTT
TRBV28	-	TRBD2	TRBJ2-3	CASSGGLAGGPSTDTQYF	TGTGCCAGCAGCGGGGGACTAGCGGGAGGGCCGAGCACAGATACGCAGTATTTT
TRBV7-2	-	-	TRBJ1-2	CASSYPWGGGYTF	TGTGCCAGCAGCTACCCCTGGGGTGGTGGCTACACCTTC
TRBV15	-	-	TRBJ2-3	CATSRDRAGTQYF	TGTGCCACCAGCAGAGATAGGGCGGGTACGCAGTATTTT
TRBV6-1	-	-	TRBJ2-3	CASSEPLFFGGLTDTQYF	TGTGCCAGCAGCGAACCCCTATTCTTTGGGGGACTCACAGATACGCAGTATTTT
TRBV7-2	-	TRBD1	TRBJ2-2	CASSPRQGSNTGELFF	TGTGCCAGCAGCCCGCGACAGGGCTCTAACACCGGGGAGCTGTTTTTT
TRBV5-1	-	TRBD1	TRBJ2-3	CASSLGAGQGSTDTQYF	TGCGCCAGCAGCTTGGGGGCGGGACAGGGGAGCACAGATACGCAGTATTTT
TRBV6-1	-	-	TRBJ1-3	CASSGRNHLSGNTIYF	TGTGCCAGCAGTGGACGAAATCACCTCTCTGGAAACACCATATATTTT
TRBV5-1	-	-	TRBJ2-1	CASRQEGNHNEQFF	TGCGCCAGCCGGCAGGAGGGCAACCACAATGAGCAGTTCTTC
TRBV19	-	TRBD2	TRBJ2-1	CASRSGTSGAGYNEQFF	TGTGCCAGCAGGTCCGGGACTAGCGGGGCGGGGTACAATGAGCAGTTCTTC
TRBV12-3/TRBV12-4	-	TRBD1	TRBJ1-2	CASSWGQGYGYTF	TGTGCCAGCAGTTGGGGACAGGGATACGGCTACACCTTC
TRBV19	-	-	TRBJ2-7	CASSIGAGEQYF	TGTGCCAGTAGTATTGGAGCCGGCGAGCAGTACTTC
TRBV7-7	few	-	TRBJ1-2	CARSPREQDYGYTF	TGTGCTAGGTCGCCTAGGGAACAGGACTATGGCTACACCTTC
TRBV3-1/TRBV3-2	-	-	TRBJ1-2	CASSQGRGQYGYTF	TGTGCCAGCAGCCAAGGTCGGGGGCAGTATGGCTACACCTTC
TRBV18	-	TRBD1	TRBJ2-1	CASSPPGTGRSYNEQFF	TGTGCCAGCTCACCACCAGGGACAGGGAGGTCGTACAATGAGCAGTTCTTC
TRBV2	-	-	TRBJ2-1	CASSEGGGRRIF	TGTGCCAGCAGTGAGGGAGGGGGGCGAAGGATCTTC
TRBV19	once	TRBD1	TRBJ2-1	CASSMGQGAGNEQFF	TGTGCCAGTAGTATGGGCCAGGGGGCAGGTAATGAGCAGTTCTTC
TRBV11-1	few	-	TRBJ1-6	CASSLGPAAGSPLHF	TGTGCCAGCAGCTTAGGTCCGGCTGCGGGATCACCCCTCCACTTT
TRBV20-1	-	TRBD2	TRBJ2-7	CSASPLAGIGLNEQYF	TGCAGTGCTAGTCCCCTAGCGGGAATCGGCCTTAACGAGCAGTACTTC
TRBV7-2	-	-	TRBJ1-2	CASSLGTANYGYTF	TGTGCCAGCAGCTTAGGGACGGCTAACTATGGCTACACCTTC
TRBV3-1/TRBV3-2	-	-	TRBJ1-5	CASGQDGSNQPQHF	TGTGCCAGCGGCCAAGACGGAAGCAATCAGCCCCAGCATTTT
TRBV7-9	-	TRBD2	TRBJ2-7	CASSLGPSGASYEQYF	TGTGCCAGCAGCTTAGGTCCTAGCGGTGCCTCCTACGAGCAGTACTTC
TRBV18	-	TRBD1	TRBJ2-5	CASSPRTGKQETQYF	TGTGCCAGCTCACCCCGGACAGGGAAACAAGAGACCCAGTACTTC